This is a list of T cell receptor beta chains from one sample in a study of T cell clonotyping in hematopoietic cell transplantation. Method: immunoSEQ multiplex PCR; TCRdb's copy keeps in-frame clones and lacks some. The data hold some 10,000 clones, with 51% observed a single time. The source was peripheral blood mononuclear cells, collected 100 days after allogeneic stem cell transplant. The receptor set was obtained from a female patient between 50 and 59 years old who had an allogeneic stem cell transplant from an unrelated donor, so the T cells may come from the graft donor. Some clones in this sample may be carry-over from other donors' samples. Both conserved end residues are part of each CDR3. The D gene is left open where the match is weak. Some rows have no size entry. The others give once, few or many, or a class for an expanded clone.

length: 12
J: TRBJ1-2
D: -
V: TRBV30
size: few
DNA: TGTGCCTGGAGTGGGGCACGGTATGGCTACACCTTC
CDR3: CAWSGARYGYTF

length: 14
J: TRBJ2-1
D: TRBD1
V: TRBV30
size: -
DNA: TGTGCCTGGAGCCGGACAGGGGGCAGGAATGAGCAGTTCTTC
CDR3: CAWSRTGGRNEQFF

length: 15
J: TRBJ2-7
D: -
V: TRBV6-5
size: -
DNA: TGTGCCAGCAGTACCCCCGCTCGGGGGACGGACGAGCAGTACTTC
CDR3: CASSTPARGTDEQYF

length: 13
J: TRBJ1-1
D: -
V: TRBV30
size: -
DNA: TGTGCCTGGAGTTGGGGACGCGGCACTGAAGCTTTCTTT
CDR3: CAWSWGRGTEAFF

length: 14
J: TRBJ2-7
D: -
V: TRBV6-5
size: -
DNA: TGTGCCAGCAGTTACTCGCCGGGGGTCTACGAGCAGTACTTC
CDR3: CASSYSPGVYEQYF

length: 16
J: TRBJ2-5
D: -
V: TRBV7-2
size: few
DNA: TGTGCCAGCAGCCCGGGCCTCAGTCAGTTCCGGGAGACCCAGTACTTC
CDR3: CASSPGLSQFRETQYF

length: 13
J: TRBJ1-1
D: -
V: TRBV6-5
size: -
DNA: TGTGCCAGCAGGGGAACAGCGAACACTGAAGCTTTCTTT
CDR3: CASRGTANTEAFF

length: 13
J: TRBJ2-7
D: -
V: TRBV6-1
size: -
DNA: TGTGCCACCTCGGACAACTTCGCCTACGAGCAGTACTTC
CDR3: CATSDNFAYEQYF

length: 13
J: TRBJ1-2
D: -
V: TRBV14
size: -
DNA: TGTGCCAGCAGCCAAGACCGGTCTGCGGGGCGAACCTTC
CDR3: CASSQDRSAGRTF

length: 13
J: TRBJ2-7
D: -
V: TRBV2
size: few
DNA: TGTGCCAGCATGGATCTCCCAGCCTACGAGCAGTACTTC
CDR3: CASMDLPAYEQYF

length: 13
J: TRBJ1-2
D: -
V: TRBV6-5
size: -
DNA: TGTGCCAGCAGTTCAGGGGTGACCTATGGCTACACCTTC
CDR3: CASSSGVTYGYTF

length: 16
J: TRBJ1-5
D: -
V: TRBV6-1
size: few
DNA: TGTGCCAGCAGTGAAGGGCCGATATATAGCAATCAGCCCCAGCATTTT
CDR3: CASSEGPIYSNQPQHF

length: 15
J: TRBJ2-5
D: -
V: TRBV5-4
size: -
DNA: TGTGCCAGCAGCCCGGGAGCGGGGACACAAGAGACCCAGTACTTC
CDR3: CASSPGAGTQETQYF

length: 12
J: TRBJ2-7
D: -
V: TRBV30
size: -
DNA: TGTGCCTGGAGTCGGGGACCCTACGAGCAGTACTTC
CDR3: CAWSRGPYEQYF

length: 14
J: TRBJ1-2
D: -
V: TRBV4-3
size: -
DNA: TGCGCCAGCAGCCCCATTGCAGTTAACTATGGCTACACCTTC
CDR3: CASSPIAVNYGYTF

length: 13
J: TRBJ2-7
D: -
V: TRBV4-2
size: -
DNA: TGTGCCAGCAGCGCTTTACTTTCGGACGAGCAGTACTTC
CDR3: CASSALLSDEQYF

length: 15
J: TRBJ1-2
D: -
V: TRBV4-3
size: once
DNA: TGCGCCAGCAGCCAAGATCCCGAGGGGAGGTGGGGCTACACCTTC
CDR3: CASSQDPEGRWGYTF

length: 13
J: TRBJ2-7
D: -
V: TRBV9
size: -
DNA: TGTGCCAGCAGCGTAGGGCAGTCCTACGAGCAGTACTTC
CDR3: CASSVGQSYEQYF

length: 13
J: TRBJ1-1
D: -
V: TRBV6-5
size: -
DNA: TGTGCCAGCAGTCCCCCGGGGGGCACTGAAGCTTTCTTT
CDR3: CASSPPGGTEAFF

length: 14
J: TRBJ2-3
D: TRBD2
V: TRBV30
size: -
DNA: TGTGCCTGGAGAGCAGCCTTGTGGGGGGGAGCGCAGTATTTT
CDR3: CAWRAALWGGAQYF

length: 12
J: TRBJ2-2
D: -
V: TRBV14
size: -
DNA: TGTGCCAGCAGCCGGACAGACGGGGAGCTGTTTTTT
CDR3: CASSRTDGELFF

length: 14
J: TRBJ1-1
D: TRBD1
V: TRBV25-1
size: -
DNA: TGTGCCAGCAGACAGACAGGGATGAACACTGAAGCTTTCTTT
CDR3: CASRQTGMNTEAFF

length: 13
J: TRBJ2-1
D: -
V: TRBV29-1
size: few
DNA: TGCAGCGGTGGACTAGGGGGGACCAATGAGCAGTTCTTC
CDR3: CSGGLGGTNEQFF

length: 12
J: TRBJ1-1
D: TRBD1
V: TRBV29-1
size: few
DNA: TGCAGCGGCGCAGAACAGGGGACTGAAGCTTTCTTT
CDR3: CSGAEQGTEAFF

length: 12
J: TRBJ1-5
D: -
V: TRBV6-4
size: -
DNA: TGTGCCAGCACCCCGGGGCATTCCCCAAAGCATTTT
CDR3: CASTPGHSPKHF

length: 12
J: TRBJ2-7
D: -
V: TRBV19
size: few
DNA: TGTGCCAGCGGACACAACACCTACGAGCAGTACTTC
CDR3: CASGHNTYEQYF

length: 17
J: TRBJ2-7
D: TRBD2
V: TRBV25-1
size: -
DNA: TGTGCCAGCAGTTCCGCGGGAGGGACTCCCAGGGCCTACGAGCAGTACTTC
CDR3: CASSSAGGTPRAYEQYF

length: 16
J: TRBJ1-2
D: -
V: TRBV25-1
size: -
DNA: TGTGCCAGCAGTGTCGAAGGGGGGCATAGAGGCTATGGCTACACCTTC
CDR3: CASSVEGGHRGYGYTF

length: 13
J: TRBJ2-5
D: TRBD1
V: TRBV2
size: -
DNA: TGTGCCAGCAGTGGCAGGGGGTACGAGACCCAGTACTTC
CDR3: CASSGRGYETQYF

length: 12
J: TRBJ2-1
D: -
V: TRBV29-1
size: -
DNA: TGCAGCGTTGTTAAGGGTTCATCGGAGCAGTTCTTC
CDR3: CSVVKGSSEQFF

length: 12
J: TRBJ2-5
D: -
V: TRBV28
size: few
DNA: TGTGCCAGCAGTTTTGCTCTAGAGACCCAGTACTTC
CDR3: CASSFALETQYF

length: 13
J: TRBJ1-6
D: -
V: TRBV14
size: -
DNA: TGTGCCAGCAGCCAAACAGGGAATTCACCCCTCCACTTT
CDR3: CASSQTGNSPLHF